Below, one T cell receptor beta chain is given with its context. The CDR3 is made up of 17 amino acids. Between the trimmed V and J ends, which lost 5 bases and 8 bases, there was a span of 24 bases. From germline, CDR1 is MNHNY and CDR2 SVGAGI (reference sequence). The source of the sample is a study of blood T cell repertoires in COVID-19. On the study more broadly: Both acute and convalescent COVID-19 samples were obtained from the United States, Italy and Spain. T cells, B-cell-depleted T cells, or PBMCs supplied cDNA or gDNA.

Source study methods: The assay estimated nucleated cells by amplifying reference gene primers. Method: immunoSEQ multiplex PCR; TCRdb's copy keeps in-frame clones and lacks some. V and J calls and clone size are copied from that table; D and trimming were computed from the DNA. The sample carries under 200,000 clones, approximately 88% recorded once. V gene TRBV6-6 combines with J gene TRBJ1-4, with D perhaps TRBD1 (6 bases). The receptor comes from a woman aged 55-69 years with acute or convalescent COVID-19. Sequencing used peripheral blood. CDR3 residues: CASSRTGSVGAREKLFF. CDR3 DNA: TGTGCCAGCAGTCGAACAGGGTCGGTTGGGGCGAGGGAAAAACTGTTTTTT.